The 21 T cell receptor beta chains listed next were all sequenced from one sample in a study of shared clonotypes between healthy human individuals. Some clones are missing from TCRdb's copy, which holds only in-frame ones; the method was immunoSEQ multiplex PCR. The repertoire holds around 980,000 clones, with roughly 74% as singletons. The material sequenced was memory CD4+ T cells from PBMCs. Subset given: CD45RA-negative fraction. These receptors were collected from a young man in good health. Some clones in this sample may be carry-over from other donors' samples.

This clone was detected once. This CDR3 reads CASSIAVTSGANVLTF. The CDR3 bases are TGTGCCAGTAGTATAGCAGTAACCTCTGGGGCCAACGTCCTGACTTTC. This sequence joins TRBV19 and TRBJ2-6; D ambiguous. Deletions cut 1 base from V and 0 bases from J, with 7 bases between. This CDR3 has 16 amino acids. Per the germline V gene, CDR1 is LNHDA and CDR2 is SQIVND (reference sequence).

J is TRBJ1-2 and V is TRBV4-1; D is ambiguous. V was trimmed by 6 bases and J by 4 bases, leaving 15 bases between them. Germline V gene data show CDR1 as MGHRA and CDR2 as YSYEKL. This CDR3 is 14 amino acids long. The DNA of the CDR3 is TGCGCCAGCAGTCAGGCGGGGATCTCCTATGGCTACACCTTC. Translated, it gives CASSQAGISYGYTF.

CDR3: CASSPRARSYNEQFF. The CDR3 coding sequence is TGCGCCAGCAGCCCCCGTGCTAGGTCCTACAATGAGCAGTTCTTC. This rearrangement joins TRBV5-1 to TRBJ2-1; D gene uncertain. The V gene's germline CDR1 is SGHRS and CDR2 YFSETQ. The CDR3 is made up of 15 amino acids. The ends were cut back, 4 bases at V and 1 base at J, with 12 bases in the middle.

With regard to this clone: In the same sample, other DNA sequences code for this CDR3. The V and J genes are TRBV18 and TRBJ2-4; D is unclear. This CDR3 spans 15 amino acids. The germline gives CDR1 KGHSH, CDR2 LQKENI. V was cut by 0 bases and J by 0 bases, with 6 bases left in between. The CDR3 protein is CASSPPGTAKNIQYF. In DNA, the CDR3 is TGTGCCAGCTCACCACCCGGCACAGCCAAAAACATTCAGTACTTC.

This chain links TRBV28 with TRBJ1-1, with D possibly being TRBD1 (5 bases). The CDR3 is 16 residues long. Germline loops: CDR1 MDHEN, CDR2 SYDVKM. Trimming took 1 base from V and 10 from J, leaving 22 bases between them. The CDR3 DNA reads TGTGCCAGCAGTTTATTTCGATCATTGTTTGGGAGGGGAGCTTTCTTT. Translating gives CASSLFRSLFGRGAFF.

The chain joins TRBV7-9 to TRBJ2-5; D may be TRBD1 or TRBD2 (5 bases each). V gave up 2 bases and J gave up 5 bases, with 6 bases separating them. The CDR3 sequence is 12 residues long. CDR1 SEHNR and CDR2 FQNEAQ come from the germline V gene (reference sequence). The CDR3 DNA reads as TGTGCCAGCAGCTTAAGGGACGAGACCCAGTACTTC. Protein product: CASSLRDETQYF.

Regarding this clone: The sample holds other DNA sequences that translate to the same CDR3. V usage is TRBV9 and J usage is TRBJ2-3; D gene unclear. Trimming shortened V by 1 base and J by 0 bases, and 6 bases separated the two germline ends. The V gene's germline CDR1 is SGDLS and CDR2 YYNGEE. The CDR3 contains 14 residues. The CDR3 nucleotides are TGTGCCAGCAGCGTACGTGGGAGCACAGATACGCAGTATTTT. It yields the protein CASSVRGSTDTQYF.

The rearrangement links TRBV9 to TRBJ2-3, with 8 bases matching TRBD2. Losses at the gene ends were 3 bases for V and 0 bases for J; bases not matched to a gene: 3. This CDR3 spans 15 amino acids. Germline values: CDR1 SGDLS, CDR2 YYNGEE. In DNA, the CDR3 is TGTGCCAGCAGCGGAATAGCGGGGAGCACAGATACGCAGTATTTT. This codes for CASSGIAGSTDTQYF.

The gene calls are TRBV28 and TRBJ1-6; tentative D call: TRBD1 (6 bases). Looked up from germline, CDR1 is MDHEN and CDR2 is SYDVKM. V was clipped by 10 bases and J by 7 bases, with 11 bases between them. The CDR3 length is 12 residues. The CDR3 here is CAMGARNSPLHF. The DNA for the CDR3 is TGTGCCATGGGGGCGCGGAATTCACCCCTCCACTTT.

The genes are TRBV4-2 and TRBJ2-3; perhaps D is TRBD1 or TRBD2 (6 bases each). This CDR3 has 16 amino acids. Trimming cost V 4 bases and J 1 base, with 15 bases left between them. Per the germline V gene, CDR1 is LGHNA and CDR2 is YNFKEQ. The CDR3 region has the DNA TGTGCCAGCAGCCCGGTAATGAGGGGGGGCACAGATACGCAGTATTTT. Translating gives CASSPVMRGGTDTQYF.

This chain connects TRBV7-9 to TRBJ1-2; 10 nucleotides align to TRBD1. Germline CDR1 and CDR2: SEHNR and FQNEAQ (reference sequence). J lost 2 bases, V lost 1 base, and 10 bases had no gene match. CDR3 size: 18 residues. CDR3 protein: CASSLGRDRGSLNYGYTF. Here the CDR3 DNA reads TGTGCCAGCAGCTTAGGCCGGGACAGGGGATCTCTCAACTATGGCTACACCTTC.

A single count supports this clone. The chain has TRBV10-3 and TRBJ1-5, with a possible D match to TRBD1 (5 bases). Trimming took 8 bases from V and 4 from J, leaving 12 bases between them. Germline CDR1 and CDR2: ENHRY and SYGVKD. This CDR3 region has 13 residues. CDR3 DNA sequence: TGTGCCATCGGCAAAGGGGCAAATCAGCCCCAGCATTTT. This codes for CAIGKGANQPQHF.

As to this clone: This may stem from a read error, because a much larger clone lies one nucleotide away. The conserved final phenylalanine or tryptophan is absent from the CDR3, which likely points to a read error. V is TRBV4-3 and J is TRBJ2-6; D could derive from TRBD1 or TRBD2 (5 bases each). Trimming shortened V by 0 bases and J by 1 base, and 16 bases separated the two germline ends. The CDR3 runs 19 residues. Looked up from germline, CDR1 is LGHNA and CDR2 is YSLEER. The DNA for the CDR3 is TGCGCCAGCAGCCAAGATCGCCAGGGACCGTCGTCTGGGGCCAACGTCCTGACTTCC. Its protein is CASSQDRQGPSSGANVLTS.

This clone was counted between two and nine times. The genes are TRBV11-2 and TRBJ2-5; 15 nucleotides match TRBD2. Looked up from germline, CDR1 is SGHAT and CDR2 is FQNNGV. Trimming at V came to 4 bases and at J to 5 bases, leaving 5 bases not matched to a gene. The CDR3 sequence is 16 residues long. In DNA, the CDR3 is TGTGCCAGCAGCTCGTGGACTAGCGGGAGGGCGGAGACCCAGTACTTC. It encodes CASSSWTSGRAETQYF. Together with reference TRBV11-2 and TRBJ2-5, the CDR3 gives the full variable domain: EAGVAQSPRYKIIEKRQSVAFWCNPISGHATLYWYQQILGQGPKLLIQFQNNGVVDDSQLPKDRFSAERLKGVDSTLKIQPAKLEDSAVYLCASSSWTSGRAETQYFGPGTRLLVL.

This chain links TRBV10-3 with TRBJ1-6, with 9 bases lining up with TRBD1. Trimming cost V 8 bases and J 9 bases; bases outside gene matches: 5. Germline V gene data show CDR1 as ENHRY and CDR2 as SYGVKD. The CDR3 length is 13 residues. CDR3 DNA: TGTGCCATCTGGACAGGGGAGGGTTCACCCCTCCACTTT. It specifies CAIWTGEGSPLHF.

With regard to this clone: The same CDR3 can be traced to other DNA sequences in this sample. This chain uses TRBV2 with TRBJ2-5; D is ambiguous. V dropped 1 base and J dropped 4 bases, with 4 bases sitting between them. The CDR3 is 12 residues long. In germline, CDR1 is SNHLY, CDR2 FYNNEI. CDR3 region: CASSEVGETQYF. As DNA, the CDR3 is TGTGCCAGCAGTGAAGTGGGAGAGACCCAGTACTTC.

This rearrangement joins TRBV7-6 to TRBJ2-1; D remains ambiguous. The CDR3 spans 15 residues. The V gene lost 5 bases and the J gene lost 0 bases, with 11 bases spanning the gap. Germline lookup yields CDR1 SGHVS and CDR2 FNYEAQ. The CDR3 region has the DNA TGTGCCAGCAGCGCGCGCCCTAGCTCCTACAATGAGCAGTTCTTC. This gives the protein CASSARPSSYNEQFF.

The gene calls are TRBV2 and TRBJ2-4, with D hard to call. Trimming shortened V by 7 bases and J by 0 bases, and 13 bases separated the two germline ends. Per the germline V gene, CDR1 is SNHLY and CDR2 is FYNNEI. The CDR3 is 15 residues long. CDR3 amino acids: CASMQERLAKNIQYF. The CDR3, as DNA: TGTGCCAGCATGCAAGAGCGCCTAGCCAAAAACATTCAGTACTTC.

This clone was counted between two and nine times. This chain links TRBV12-5 with TRBJ1-1, with 7 bases lining up with TRBD1. Trimming at V came to 5 bases and at J to 3 bases, leaving 9 bases not matched to a gene. This CDR3 has 15 amino acids. CDR1 is LGHNT and CDR2 is FRNRAP in the germline V gene. Written as DNA, the CDR3 is TGTGCTAGTGGTAGCGGTTCAGGGGGGGACACTGAAGCTTTCTTT. Encoded protein: CASGSGSGGDTEAFF. The entire variable domain, with the rest obtained from reference TRBV12-5 and TRBJ1-1, is as follows: DARVTQTPRHKVTEMGQEVTMRCQPILGHNTVFWYRQTMMQGLELLAYFRNRAPLDDSGMPKDRFSAEMPDATLATLKIQPSEPRDSAVYFCASGSGSGGDTEAFFGQGTRLTVV.

The chain's CDR3 is CASTPRGTQGYEQYF. CDR3 bases: TGTGCCAGCACCCCCCGGGGGACCCAGGGATACGAGCAGTACTTC. V gene TRBV6-5 combines with J gene TRBJ2-7; TRBD2 is a possible D gene (6 bases). The CDR3 runs 15 residues. V was pared by 7 bases and J by 4 bases, with 20 bases between. Germline CDR1 MNHEY, CDR2 SVGAGI.

A few counts support this clone. This chain joins TRBV7-3 and TRBJ2-1; D is undetermined. With 2 bases removed from V and 9 bases from J, the gap between germline ends came to 11 bases. There are 13 residues in the CDR3. Germline V gives CDR1 SGHTA, CDR2 FQGTGA. The CDR3 DNA sequence: TGTGCCAGCAGCTTAGGACGGGCCGGTGAGCAGTTCTTC. It codes for CASSLGRAGEQFF.